This TCR beta chain appears in the sequencing data of a study of cytomegalovirus exposure and HLA in healthy donors. Study-wide results and caveats: Some public TCRs appeared in many individuals, while most sequences were rare. Diagnosis of cytomegalovirus status made by the classifier reportedly showed high specificity and sensitivity. Clusters of TCRs from the first cohort tended to co-occur in the 95 to 150 validation repertoires (as a later analysis found).

Losses at the gene ends were 5 bases for V and 0 bases for J; bases not matched to a gene: 5. This CDR3 has 15 amino acids. Per the germline V gene, CDR1 is MNHNS and CDR2 is SASEGT. Here immunoSEQ multiplex PCR was the method, and the copy in TCRdb shows in-frame clones only, minus some. The sample holds 150,000 to 200,000 clones; 70% to 90% are singletons and the top ten take around 2.5%. Points on this clone: Antigen unknown.

The sample was PBMCs. The sequence was collected from a man aged 25 to 40 in good health and CMV-seropositive. The J gene is TRBJ2-5, the V gene TRBV6-1; 8 positions agree with TRBD2. CDR3 loop: CASSPRGGNQETQYF. The CDR3 nucleotides are TGTGCCAGCAGTCCCCGGGGGGGCAACCAAGAGACCCAGTACTTC.